One sample yielded the 5 T cell receptor beta chains listed below, sequenced in a study of T cells in narcolepsy. TCRdb's table, derived via immunoSEQ multiplex PCR, lists solely in-frame clones and lacks some. The sample records around 32,000 clones, roughly four fifths being singletons. The specimen sequenced was CD45RA- memory CD4+ T cells from PBMCs. The receptor set was obtained from a human donor with narcolepsy.

This clone was counted between two and nine times. The J gene is TRBJ2-7, the V gene TRBV10-3; TRBD1 agrees at 7 bases. This CDR3 region has 15 residues. V dropped 3 bases and J dropped 3; count of bases not matched to a gene: 8. CDR1 is ENHRY and CDR2 is SYGVKD in the germline V gene. The DNA for the CDR3 is TGTGCCATCAGTGACTCGCAGACAGGGTACTACGAGCAGTACTTC. It codes for CAISDSQTGYYEQYF.

The sample holds a few counts of this clone. The chain joins TRBV5-1 to TRBJ2-1; 12 positions agree with TRBD1. The CDR3 runs to 16 residues. V lost 0 bases, J lost 10 bases, and 8 bases stayed unmatched. Germline CDR1 and CDR2: SGHRS and YFSETQ. CDR3 loop: CASSLGVGQGAGEQFF. The DNA of the CDR3 is TGCGCCAGCAGCTTGGGCGTGGGACAGGGGGCGGGAGAGCAGTTCTTC.

V is TRBV16 and J is TRBJ2-3; 8 positions match TRBD1. Germline assignment: CDR1 KGHSY and CDR2 FQNENV. The V segment lost 4 bases and the J segment 5 bases; nucleotides outside the gene matches: 2. This CDR3 has 13 residues. The CDR3 DNA reads as TGTGCCAGCAGCCTCGACAGGGGAGATACGCAGTATTTT. Amino acids: CASSLDRGDTQYF.

The J gene is TRBJ2-1, the V gene TRBV19; D is possibly TRBD2 (6 bases). With 6 bases removed from V and 0 bases from J, the gap between germline ends came to 6 bases. This CDR3 is built from 13 residues. From germline, CDR1 is LNHDA and CDR2 SQIVND (reference sequence). The CDR3 loop reads CASSGSSYNEQFF. CDR3 in DNA: TGTGCCAGTAGCGGGAGCTCCTACAATGAGCAGTTCTTC.

The J gene is TRBJ2-2, the V gene TRBV12-5, with 13 nucleotides matching TRBD2. The CDR3 has 16 amino acids. The germline CDR1 and CDR2 sequences are LGHNT and FRNRAP. Germline trimming cut 4 bases from V and 7 bases from J; bases unmatched to any gene: 6. The CDR3 reads CASGSGLAGYGGELFF. CDR3 sequence (DNA): TGTGCTAGTGGTTCGGGACTAGCGGGATATGGCGGGGAGCTGTTTTTT.